The source of this T cell receptor (beta chain) is a study of cytomegalovirus exposure and HLA in healthy donors. Turning to the study itself: The 120 validation repertoires used the same platform as the 650 to 850 first-cohort repertoires (as reported by a later analysis).

Libraries were prepared by immunoSEQ multiplex PCR; TCRdb keeps only in-frame clonotypes and omits some of them. This sample carries under 200,000 clones, just under 90% of them seen once, and the ten largest clones take around 4.4%. The validation cohort, a group of 120 subjects, included the donors and was separate from the roughly 670-subject first cohort. The CDR3 runs to 16 residues. The V and J ends lost 2 bases and 3 bases, in that order; junction bases with no gene match: 7. The germline CDR1 and CDR2 sequences are MNHNY and SVGAGI (reference sequence). The chain uses TRBV6-6 and TRBJ1-1, with TRBD1 identical over 9 bases. Sequencing input: PBMCs. The sequence derives from a man aged 18 to 30 in good health and CMV-seropositive. CDR3 sequence: CASSYGTGLRYTEAFF. CDR3 coding DNA: TGTGCCAGCAGTTACGGGACAGGGTTAAGGTACACTGAAGCTTTCTTT.